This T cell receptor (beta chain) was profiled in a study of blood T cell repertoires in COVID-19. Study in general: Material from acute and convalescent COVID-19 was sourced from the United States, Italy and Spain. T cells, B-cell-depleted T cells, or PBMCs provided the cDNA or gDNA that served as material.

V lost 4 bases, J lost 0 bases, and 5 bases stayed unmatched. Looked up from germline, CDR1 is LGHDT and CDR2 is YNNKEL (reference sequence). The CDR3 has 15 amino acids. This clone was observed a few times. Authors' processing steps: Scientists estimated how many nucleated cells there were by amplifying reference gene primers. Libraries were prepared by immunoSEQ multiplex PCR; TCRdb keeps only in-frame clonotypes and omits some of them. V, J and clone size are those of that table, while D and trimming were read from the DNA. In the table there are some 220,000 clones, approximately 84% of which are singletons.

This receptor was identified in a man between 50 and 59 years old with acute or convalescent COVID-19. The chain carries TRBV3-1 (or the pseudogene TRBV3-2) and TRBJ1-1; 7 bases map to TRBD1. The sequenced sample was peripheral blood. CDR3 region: CASSLGTALNTEAFF. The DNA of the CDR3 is TGTGCCAGCAGCCTGGGGACAGCTTTGAACACTGAAGCTTTCTTT.